What follows are 19 T cell receptor beta chains derived from one specimen sequenced in a study of blood T cell repertoires in COVID-19. Repertoires were generated with immunoSEQ multiplex PCR, while TCRdb's copy carries only in-frame clones and drops some. The sample holds under 250,000 clones, approximately 80% seen once. Sequencing was carried out using peripheral blood. All receptors derive from a human donor in a cohort sampled during active COVID-19.

The rearrangement uses TRBV12-5 and TRBJ2-1, with D possibly TRBD2 on 5 matching bases. The CDR3 spans 13 residues. Trimming removed 6 bases from V and 7 bases from J, with 13 bases in between. CDR1 LGHNT and CDR2 FRNRAP come from the germline V gene. The CDR3 coding sequence is TGTGCTAGTGGCCCCCAGGACTCTAATGAGCAGTTCTTC. Residues: CASGPQDSNEQFF.

The chain joins TRBV5-1 to TRBJ1-2, with D hard to call. V was trimmed by 2 bases and J by 0 bases, leaving 14 bases between them. In germline, CDR1 is SGHRS, CDR2 YFSETQ. The CDR3 spans 16 residues. CDR3 loop: CASSFAGKVANYGYTF. The DNA of the CDR3 is TGCGCCAGCAGCTTTGCGGGGAAGGTGGCTAACTATGGCTACACCTTC.

The chain is built from TRBV7-9 and TRBJ2-2; tentative D call: TRBD1 (6 bases). The CDR3 is 16 residues long. CDR1 is SEHNR and CDR2 is FQNEAQ in the germline V gene (reference sequence). The V and J ends lost 5 bases and 4 bases respectively, with 17 bases between them. This CDR3 is CASSLALGGRTGELFF. CDR3 in DNA: TGTGCCAGCAGCCTCGCATTAGGGGGTCGCACCGGGGAGCTGTTTTTT.

V and J are TRBV15 and TRBJ2-5; 11 bases map to TRBD2. J gave up 3 bases and V 3 bases, and 9 bases lay outside the gene matches. Per germline, CDR1 LNHNV and CDR2 YYDKDF (reference sequence). This CDR3 has 17 residues. The CDR3 sequence: CATSRILLAGAKETQYF. CDR3 coding DNA: TGTGCCACCAGCAGGATATTACTAGCGGGGGCCAAAGAGACCCAGTACTTC.

The rearrangement uses TRBV27 and TRBJ1-2, with 7 bases that match TRBD1. Germline V gene lookup returns CDR1 MNHEY and CDR2 SMNVEV (reference sequence). The CDR3 consists of 13 residues. Trimming removed 8 bases from V and 4 bases from J; junction bases left unmatched: 7. DNA for the CDR3: TGTGCCAGCGGTCGGGACAGCCCCTATGGCTACACCTTC. Translation gives CASGRDSPYGYTF.

The chain employs TRBV28 and TRBJ1-2; D unresolved. The CDR3 loop spans 14 amino acids. Germline assignment: CDR1 MDHEN and CDR2 SYDVKM. Trimming took 6 bases from V and 2 from J, leaving 13 bases between them. The CDR3 nucleotides are TGTGCCAGCAGGTCCCCACACGTAAACTATGGCTACACCTTC. Encoded protein: CASRSPHVNYGYTF.

The rearrangement uses TRBV5-6 and TRBJ1-6; 8 bases agree with TRBD1. CDR1 is SGHDT and CDR2 is YYEEEE in the germline V gene. This CDR3 is 15 amino acids long. V was clipped by 4 bases and J by 9 bases; unmatched bases: 9. Written as DNA, the CDR3 is TGTGCCAGCAGCACCCGACAGGGGAGGGGTTCACCCCTCCACTTT. This sequence encodes CASSTRQGRGSPLHF. The full variable domain, completed using reference TRBV5-6 and TRBJ1-6, is DAGVTQSPTHLIKTRGQQVTLRCSPKSGHDTVSWYQQALGQGPQFIFQYYEEEERQRGNFPDRFSGHQFPNYSSELNVNALLLGDSALYLCASSTRQGRGSPLHFGNGTRLTVT.

The V gene is TRBV4-2, the J gene TRBJ1-1; 7 bases are shared with TRBD1. Germline-derived CDR1 and CDR2 are LGHNA and YNFKEQ. CDR3 length: 13 residues. V shed 3 bases, J shed 7 bases, and the junction held 5 bases outside the gene matches. The CDR3 region has the DNA TGTGCCAGCAGCCACTCCGGGACAGTTGAAGCTTTCTTT. This gives the protein CASSHSGTVEAFF.

Here the CDR3 DNA reads TGCGCCAGCAGCCAAGATACAGGACAGCAGACGAACTATGGCTACACCTTC. This translates into CASSQDTGQQTNYGYTF. The V gene is TRBV4-3, the J gene TRBJ1-2, with a tentative D call TRBD1 (6 bases). Germline V gene sequence: CDR1 LGHNA, CDR2 YSLEER. This CDR3 comprises 17 residues. V was trimmed by 0 bases and J by 2 bases, leaving 16 bases between them.

About this clone itself: This may be a read error, as it is one base from a much larger clone. The chain couples TRBV7-9 to TRBJ2-2; D is unresolved. The CDR3 covers 12 residues. V was trimmed by 4 bases and J by 4 bases, leaving 4 bases between them. Germline V gene lookup returns CDR1 SEHNR and CDR2 FQNEAQ (reference sequence). This chain's CDR3 is CASSSVTGELFF. The CDR3, as DNA: TGTGCCAGCAGCTCAGTCACCGGGGAGCTGTTTTTT.

The rearrangement links TRBV5-5 to TRBJ1-1; 7 bases line up with TRBD1. The CDR3 totals 13 residues. V trimming: 3 bases; J trimming: 3 bases; junction bases outside the gene matches: 2. Germline V gene data show CDR1 as SGHKS and CDR2 as YYEKEE (reference sequence). CDR3: CASSSTGDTEAFF. The DNA of the CDR3 is TGTGCCAGCAGCTCCACAGGGGACACTGAAGCTTTCTTT.

The chain uses TRBV19 and TRBJ2-5; 9 bases align to TRBD2. Trimming took 4 bases from V and 4 from J; bases not matched to a gene: 7. The CDR3 loop spans 15 amino acids. The germline V gene has CDR1 LNHDA and CDR2 SQIVND (reference sequence). The DNA for the CDR3 is TGTGCCAGTAGTACAGCGGGAGGAGGAGGAGAGACCCAGTACTTC. It is translated as CASSTAGGGGETQYF. Based on the CDR3 plus reference TRBV19 and TRBJ2-5, the full variable domain is DGGITQSPKYLFRKEGQNVTLSCEQNLNHDAMYWYRQDPGQGLRLIYYSQIVNDFQKGDIAEGYSVSREKKESFPLTVTSAQKNPTAFYLCASSTAGGGGETQYFGPGTRLLVL.

J is TRBJ2-1 and V is TRBV18; TRBD1 agrees at 9 bases. Germline V lookup: CDR1 KGHSH, CDR2 LQKENI. V was clipped by 3 bases and J by 5 bases; unmatched bases: 11. The CDR3 is 17 amino acids. CDR3 sequence reads: CASSPPGGTGNDNEQFF. CDR3 bases: TGTGCCAGCTCACCCCCCGGGGGGACAGGGAATGACAATGAGCAGTTCTTC.

V gene TRBV5-4 combines with J gene TRBJ1-3; the D is unclear. V was trimmed by 0 bases and J by 0 bases, leaving 10 bases between them. Germline V lookup: CDR1 SGHNT, CDR2 YYREEE (reference sequence). This CDR3 spans 16 amino acids. The CDR3 reads CASSLGPGTSGNTIYF. CDR3 coding DNA: TGTGCCAGCAGCTTGGGACCAGGCACCTCTGGAAACACCATATATTTT.

The rearrangement joins TRBV19 to TRBJ2-1, with TRBD2 identical over 7 bases. The germline V gene has CDR1 LNHDA and CDR2 SQIVND (reference sequence). The V gene end was trimmed by 7 bases and the J gene end by 5 bases; junction bases not matched to a gene: 8. This CDR3 comprises 14 residues. The CDR3 DNA reads TGTGCCAGTAACGGAGGGAGGGATCACAATGAGCAGTTCTTC. Residues: CASNGGRDHNEQFF.

This clone was counted many times. This sequence joins TRBV18 and TRBJ1-2; D is possibly TRBD1 (5 bases). From germline, CDR1 is KGHSH and CDR2 LQKENI. Trimming shortened V by 0 bases and J by 7 bases, and 12 bases separated the two germline ends. The length of the CDR3 is 14 residues. DNA for the CDR3: TGTGCCAGCTCACCACCGGGCCAGGGAGGTGGCTACACCTTC. Translated: CASSPPGQGGGYTF.

The V gene is TRBV19, the J gene TRBJ1-2; unclear D gene. V was clipped by 0 bases and J by 7 bases, with 15 bases between them. The V gene's germline CDR1 is LNHDA and CDR2 SQIVND (reference sequence). The CDR3 contains 15 residues. CDR3 sequence (DNA): TGTGCCAGTAGTATAGATAGCGGCAGCCCGAGTGGCTACACCTTC. Translation: CASSIDSGSPSGYTF.

The gene calls are TRBV6-2 or TRBV6-3 and TRBJ1-4; a possible D gene is TRBD1 (6 bases). Germline V CDR1 and CDR2: MNHEY, SVGEGT. CDR3 length: 17 residues. V was clipped by 5 bases and J by 0 bases, with 16 bases between them. The CDR3 loop reads CASSRRTASATNEKLFF. The CDR3, as DNA: TGTGCCAGCAGTCGCCGGACAGCTTCTGCAACTAATGAAAAACTGTTTTTT.

The chain has TRBV3-1 (or the pseudogene TRBV3-2) and TRBJ2-1; TRBD1 agrees at 8 bases. The CDR3 length is 17 residues. V gave up 1 base and J gave up 6 bases; unmatched junction bases: 11. Germline values: CDR1 LGHDT, CDR2 YNNKEL (reference sequence). CDR3 nucleotides: TGTGCCAGCAGCCAAGGTTCCCCGGGACAGGTCCCCAATGAGCAGTTCTTC. Translation: CASSQGSPGQVPNEQFF.